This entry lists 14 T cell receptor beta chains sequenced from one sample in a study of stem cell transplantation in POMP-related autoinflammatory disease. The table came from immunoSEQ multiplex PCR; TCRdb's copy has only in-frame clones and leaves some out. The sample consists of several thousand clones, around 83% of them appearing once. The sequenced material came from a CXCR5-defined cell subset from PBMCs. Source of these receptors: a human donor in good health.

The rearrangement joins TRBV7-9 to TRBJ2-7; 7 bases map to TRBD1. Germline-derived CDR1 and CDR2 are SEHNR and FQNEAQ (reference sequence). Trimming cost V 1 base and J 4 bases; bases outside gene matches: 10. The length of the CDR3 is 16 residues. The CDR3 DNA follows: TGTGCCAGCAGCTTAGGAGGAGTAGGGGGCGTTTACGAGCAGTACTTC. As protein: CASSLGGVGGVYEQYF.

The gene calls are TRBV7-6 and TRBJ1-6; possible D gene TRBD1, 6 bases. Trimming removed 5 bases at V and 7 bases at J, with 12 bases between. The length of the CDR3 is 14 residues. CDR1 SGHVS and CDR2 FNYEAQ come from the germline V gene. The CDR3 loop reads CASSTGQLNSPLHF. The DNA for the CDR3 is TGTGCCAGCAGCACAGGACAGCTCAATTCACCCCTCCACTTT.

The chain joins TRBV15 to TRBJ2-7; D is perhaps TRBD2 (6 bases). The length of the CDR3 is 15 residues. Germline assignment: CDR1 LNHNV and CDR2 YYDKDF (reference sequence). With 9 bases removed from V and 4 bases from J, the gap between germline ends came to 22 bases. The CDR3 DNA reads TGTGCCACGGGATCGGATGGGGGGAACCTTTACGAGCAGTACTTC. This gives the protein CATGSDGGNLYEQYF.

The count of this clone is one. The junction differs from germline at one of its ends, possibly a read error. This chain's CDR3 is CASSLARSGANVLTF. CDR3 coding DNA: TGTGCCAGCAGCCTAGCCCGCTCTGGGGCCAACGTCCTGACTTTC. This chain uses TRBV7-8 with TRBJ2-6; a weak D match, TRBD2 (5 bases). The V gene's germline CDR1 is SGHVS and CDR2 FQNEAQ. CDR3 length equals 15 residues.

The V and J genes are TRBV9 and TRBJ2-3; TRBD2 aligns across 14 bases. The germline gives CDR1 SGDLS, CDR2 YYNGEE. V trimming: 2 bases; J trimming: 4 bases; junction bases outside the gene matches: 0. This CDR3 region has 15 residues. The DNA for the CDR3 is TGTGCCAGCAGCGTGACTAGCGGGGGGGCAGATACGCAGTATTTT. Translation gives CASSVTSGGADTQYF.

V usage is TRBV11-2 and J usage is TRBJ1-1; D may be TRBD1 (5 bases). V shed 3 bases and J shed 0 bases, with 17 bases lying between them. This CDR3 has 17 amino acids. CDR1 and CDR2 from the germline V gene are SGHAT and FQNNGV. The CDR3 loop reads CASSFTPPGGVNTEAFF. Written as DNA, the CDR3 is TGTGCCAGCAGCTTTACCCCTCCCGGGGGGGTGAACACTGAAGCTTTCTTT. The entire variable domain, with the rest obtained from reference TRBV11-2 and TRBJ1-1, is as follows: EAGVAQSPRYKIIEKRQSVAFWCNPISGHATLYWYQQILGQGPKLLIQFQNNGVVDDSQLPKDRFSAERLKGVDSTLKIQPAKLEDSAVYLCASSFTPPGGVNTEAFFGQGTRLTVV.

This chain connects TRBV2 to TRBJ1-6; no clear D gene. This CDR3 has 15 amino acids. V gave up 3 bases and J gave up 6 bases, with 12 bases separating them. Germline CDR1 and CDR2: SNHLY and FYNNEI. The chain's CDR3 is CASSDLSAVNSPLHF. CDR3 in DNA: TGTGCCAGCAGTGACCTGTCAGCGGTTAATTCACCCCTCCACTTT.

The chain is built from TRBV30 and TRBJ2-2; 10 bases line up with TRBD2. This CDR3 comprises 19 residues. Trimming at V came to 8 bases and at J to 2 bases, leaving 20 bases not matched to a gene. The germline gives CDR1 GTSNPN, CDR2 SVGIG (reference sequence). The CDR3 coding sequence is TGTGCCGGAAAGGGAACCGGAGCTAGCGGGGGCCGAAACACCGGGGAGCTGTTTTTT. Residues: CAGKGTGASGGRNTGELFF. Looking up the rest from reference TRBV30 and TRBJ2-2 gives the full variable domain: SQTIHQWPATLVQPVGSPLSLECTVEGTSNPNLYWYRQAAGRGLQLLFYSVGIGQISSEVPQNLSASRPQDRQFILSSKKLLLSDSGFYLCAGKGTGASGGRNTGELFFGEGSRLTVL.

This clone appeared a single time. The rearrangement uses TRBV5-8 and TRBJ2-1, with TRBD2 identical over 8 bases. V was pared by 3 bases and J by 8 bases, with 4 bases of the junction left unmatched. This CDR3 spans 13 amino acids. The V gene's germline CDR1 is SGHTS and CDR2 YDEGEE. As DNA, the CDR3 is TGTGCCAGCAGCTGGGGGACTAGGGATGAGCAGTTCTTC. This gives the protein CASSWGTRDEQFF.

CDR3 nucleotides: TGTGCCAGCAGCTTAGGACTAGCGGGAGTTGGGGATGAGCAGTTCTTC. It encodes CASSLGLAGVGDEQFF. The chain has TRBV7-9 and TRBJ2-1; the match to TRBD2 covers 12 bases. The CDR3 is 16 residues long. Germline trimming cut 1 base from V and 8 bases from J; bases unmatched to any gene: 6. Germline CDR1 and CDR2: SEHNR and FQNEAQ (reference sequence). Variable domain in full (rest from reference TRBV7-9 and TRBJ2-1): DTGVSQNPRHKITKRGQNVTFRCDPISEHNRLYWYRQTLGQGPEFLTYFQNEAQLEKSRLLSDRFSAERPKGSFSTLEIQRTEQGDSAMYLCASSLGLAGVGDEQFFGPGTRLTVL.

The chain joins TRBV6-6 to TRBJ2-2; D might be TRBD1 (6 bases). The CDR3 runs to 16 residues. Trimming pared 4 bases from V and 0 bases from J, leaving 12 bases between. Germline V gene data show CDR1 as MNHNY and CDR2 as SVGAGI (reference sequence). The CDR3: CASSSTGKTNTGELFF. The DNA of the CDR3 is TGTGCCAGCAGTTCCACAGGGAAGACGAACACCGGGGAGCTGTTTTTT.

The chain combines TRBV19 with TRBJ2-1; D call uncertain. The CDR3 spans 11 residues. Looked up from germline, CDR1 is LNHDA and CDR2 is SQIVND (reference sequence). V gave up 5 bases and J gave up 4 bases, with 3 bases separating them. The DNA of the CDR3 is TGTGCCAGTAGTGTATACAATGAGCAGTTCTTC. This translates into CASSVYNEQFF.

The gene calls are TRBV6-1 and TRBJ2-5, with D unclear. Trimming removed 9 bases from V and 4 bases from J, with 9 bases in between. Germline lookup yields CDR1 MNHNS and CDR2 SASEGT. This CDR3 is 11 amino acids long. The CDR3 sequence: CASRVGETQYF. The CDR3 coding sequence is TGTGCCAGTAGGGTGGGAGAGACCCAGTACTTC.

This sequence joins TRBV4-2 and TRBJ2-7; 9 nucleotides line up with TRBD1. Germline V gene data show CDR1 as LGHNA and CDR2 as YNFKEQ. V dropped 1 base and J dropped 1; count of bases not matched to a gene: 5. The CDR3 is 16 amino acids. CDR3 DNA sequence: TGTGCCAGCAGCCAAGTCTGGACAGGGGAATCCTACGAGCAGTACTTC. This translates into CASSQVWTGESYEQYF.